A selection of T cell receptor beta chains follows, all from one sample in a study of T cells in Graves' hyperthyroidism and ophthalmopathy. TCRdb re-called the multiplex PCR reads with MiXCR, one entry per CDR3 protein. In the table there are about 640,000 distinct CDR3 sequences, more than 12% of which are singletons. The specimen sequenced was blood. The receptor set was obtained from a woman aged 50 to 65 with Graves' ophthalmopathy. The CDR3 runs from the conserved cysteine through the conserved F or W. Each record gives: D gene, V gene, clone size, J gene, CDR3 length, CDR3 DNA, CDR3 protein. A D gene is named only where the DNA matches it firmly. Clone size is shown for a subset of rows, as once, few, many or a class of expanded clone.

TRBD2,TRBV20-1,many,TRBJ2-1,20,TGCAGTGCTAGAGAAATAACCGGGACTAGCGGGAGAGGGTCCTACAATGAGCAGTTCTTC,CSAREITGTSGRGSYNEQFF
-,TRBV28,many,TRBJ2-1,14,TGTGCCAGCAGTTCGCCAGGTAGTTCTAATGAGCAGTTCTTC,CASSSPGSSNEQFF
-,TRBV4-2,-,TRBJ2-5,15,TGTGCCAGCAGCTTAGTATGGCCGCTTTCGGAGACCCAGTACTTC,CASSLVWPLSETQYF
TRBD2,TRBV20-1,many,TRBJ2-7,15,TGCAGTGCTAGAGTGTGGCTAGCGGGAGTTAACGAGCAGTACTTC,CSARVWLAGVNEQYF
-,TRBV6-1,-,TRBJ2-7,14,TGTGCCAGCAGTACTCAGACTCGCGCCTACGAGCAGTACTTC,CASSTQTRAYEQYF
-,TRBV28,many,TRBJ2-3,12,TGTGCCAGCAGGGCTGTCGGAGATACGCAGTATTTT,CASRAVGDTQYF
-,TRBV6-2/TRBV6-3,-,TRBJ2-7,15,TGTGCCAGCAGCCGCGGCCTTGGACGGAACCTCGAGCAGTACTTC,CASSRGLGRNLEQYF
TRBD1,TRBV12-3/TRBV12-4,many,TRBJ1-1,15,TGTGCCAGCAGTTTAGGAACAGGGGGGAACACTGAAGCTTTCTTT,CASSLGTGGNTEAFF
-,TRBV18,many,TRBJ2-1,14,TGTGCCAGCTCACCCCCCTTAGGGGACAATGAGCAGTTCTTC,CASSPPLGDNEQFF
-,TRBV7-3,-,TRBJ2-2,16,TGTGCCAGCAGCTTTATCAGGGCCCGGGACACCGGGGAGCTGTTTTTT,CASSFIRARDTGELFF
TRBD2,TRBV7-2,many,TRBJ2-3,15,TGTGCCAGCAGCTTAGTCCGACTAGCGGGAGATACGCAGTATTTT,CASSLVRLAGDTQYF
TRBD1,TRBV2,many,TRBJ2-3,16,TGTGCCAGCAGTGAAGGGCGGACAGGGGGTCCAGATACGCAGTATTTT,CASSEGRTGGPDTQYF
TRBD1,TRBV29-1,few,TRBJ2-7,13,TGCAGCGTGATGGACAGGGGGCTTTACGAGCAGTACTTC,CSVMDRGLYEQYF
-,TRBV20-1,-,TRBJ1-3,14,TGCAGTGCTAGGGGTGGGAGCTCTGGAAACACCATATATTTT,CSARGGSSGNTIYF
TRBD1,TRBV19,many,TRBJ2-7,15,TGTGCCAGTAGTATAAAGGGACAGGGGACCTACGAGCAGTACTTC,CASSIKGQGTYEQYF
TRBD1,TRBV24-1,many,TRBJ2-1,15,TGTGCCACCAGTGAGACCGGGACAGCGGTCAATGAGCAGTTCTTC,CATSETGTAVNEQFF
TRBD2,TRBV28,many,TRBJ2-4,21,TGTGCCAGCAGTTTATGGACACCTAGAATCGGACTAGCGGGGGCCAAAAACATTCAGTACTTC,CASSLWTPRIGLAGAKNIQYF
TRBD2,TRBV7-9,many,TRBJ2-7,15,TGTGCCAGCAGCCTCCCAGCGGGAGGCCCCTACGAGCAGTACTTC,CASSLPAGGPYEQYF
-,TRBV5-5,many,TRBJ2-2,17,TGTGCCAGCAGCTTGGTTACAGGGGGGGCGTACACCGGGGAGCTGTTTTTT,CASSLVTGGAYTGELFF
TRBD1,TRBV6-2/TRBV6-3,-,TRBJ1-5,19,TGTGCCAGCAGTTATTACATCACAGGGGCCGGTTATAGCAATCAGCCCCAGCATTTT,CASSYYITGAGYSNQPQHF
TRBD2,TRBV13,-,TRBJ2-2,16,TGTGCCAGCAGCCTGAGTAGCGGGAGAGTCACCGGGGAGCTGTTTTTT,CASSLSSGRVTGELFF
-,TRBV29-1,few,TRBJ1-5,15,TGCAGCAGGCGGGGACGGACCTATAGCAATCAGCCCCAGCATTTT,CSRRGRTYSNQPQHF
TRBD2,TRBV19,few,TRBJ2-7,15,TGTGCCAGTAGTACGGGAGGGTTCGGTACCTACGAGCAGTACTTC,CASSTGGFGTYEQYF
-,TRBV28,-,TRBJ2-3,17,TGTGCCAGCAGTTCAGAGGCGCCTTCTAAATTGACAGATACGCAGTATTTT,CASSSEAPSKLTDTQYF